This entry lists 13 T cell receptor beta chains sequenced from one sample in a study of blood T cell repertoires in COVID-19. Here immunoSEQ multiplex PCR was the method, and the copy in TCRdb shows in-frame clones only, minus some. The sample yields some 260,000 clones, around 80% seen once. Sequencing was done on a sample of PBMCs or T cells enriched from blood (not recorded which). The receptors come from a man aged 25-45 years with acute COVID-19.

This chain joins TRBV19 and TRBJ1-5; D is possibly TRBD1 (5 bases). The V end was cut by 3 bases, the J end by 5 bases, with 8 bases between. In germline, CDR1 is LNHDA, CDR2 SQIVND (reference sequence). This CDR3 region has 13 residues. The CDR3 nucleotides read TGTGCCAGTAGTATTGGAGGGGATCAGCCCCAGCATTTT. Translation gives CASSIGGDQPQHF.

The chain has TRBV12-2 and TRBJ1-1; the tabulated D call, TRBD1, remains unverified against the DNA. TRBV12-2 is a listed pseudogene. This CDR3 comprises 13 residues. This CDR3 reads CASCGRGAAEAFF. CDR3 nucleotide sequence: TGTGCAAGTTGCGGCAGGGGCGCGGCTGAAGCTTTCTTT.

This clone was counted a single time. This chain connects TRBV7-2 to TRBJ1-6; 7 bases are a match to TRBD1. The germline gives CDR1 SGHTA, CDR2 FQGNSA. This CDR3 region has 14 residues. The V segment lost 5 bases and the J segment 6 bases; nucleotides outside the gene matches: 4. The CDR3 sequence: CASSTGTVNSPLHF. In DNA form, the CDR3 reads TGTGCCAGCAGCACCGGGACAGTTAATTCACCCCTCCACTTT.

V and J are TRBV4-1 and TRBJ2-7; D is possibly TRBD1 (6 bases). The ends were cut back, 4 bases at V and 5 bases at J, with 12 bases in the middle. This CDR3 is built from 13 residues. The germline V gene encodes CDR1 MGHRA and CDR2 YSYEKL. The CDR3, as DNA: TGCGCCAGCAGCCTAACAGGGTCGGACGAGCAGTACGTC. It yields the protein CASSLTGSDEQYV.

This sequence joins TRBV19 and TRBJ2-1; tentative D call: TRBD2 (6 bases). CDR3 length: 13 amino acids. V was pared by 0 bases and J by 14 bases, with 14 bases between. Germline assignment: CDR1 LNHDA and CDR2 SQIVND (reference sequence). CDR3 nucleotide sequence: TGTGCCAGTAGTATAGACCCGAAGGGCGGGGAGTTCTTC. It yields the protein CASSIDPKGGEFF.

The chain has TRBV6-2 or TRBV6-3 and TRBJ2-3, with 7 bases fitting TRBD1. With V trimmed by 4 bases and J by 2 bases, 6 bases remained unmatched. The CDR3 totals 15 residues. The germline V gene encodes CDR1 MNHEY and CDR2 SVGEGT. CDR3 DNA: TGTGCCAGCAGTTCCCAAGGACAGGCCACAGATACGCAGTATTTT. It yields the protein CASSSQGQATDTQYF.

The chain carries TRBV3-1 (or the pseudogene TRBV3-2) and TRBJ2-5; 7 bases align to TRBD2. Germline loops: CDR1 LGHDT, CDR2 YNNKEL (reference sequence). V lost 1 base, J lost 4 bases, and 9 bases stayed unmatched. The CDR3 is 16 amino acids. The CDR3, as DNA: TGTGCCAGCAGCCAAGGGCGCGGGAGACCTGGAGAGACCCAGTACTTC. Translation: CASSQGRGRPGETQYF.

The chain combines TRBV20-1 with TRBJ2-1; no firm D call. Trimming took off 3 bases at V and 4 bases at J, with 10 bases between the two ends. CDR3 length: 13 residues. Germline V CDR1 and CDR2: DFQATT, SNEGSKA (reference sequence). CDR3 amino acids: CSASFRSYNEQFF. The CDR3 coding sequence is TGCAGTGCTAGTTTCCGTAGTTACAATGAGCAGTTCTTC.

The chain uses TRBV10-3 and TRBJ2-1; 8 bases fit TRBD1. In germline, CDR1 is ENHRY, CDR2 SYGVKD. V was pared by 6 bases and J by 7 bases, with 8 bases of the junction left unmatched. This CDR3 has 14 amino acids. The CDR3 region has the DNA TGTGCCATCAGCAGACAAGACAGGGGAAATGAGCAGTTCTTC. Its translation: CAISRQDRGNEQFF.

The chain has TRBV5-4 and TRBJ2-7, with D unclear. The CDR3 sequence is 13 residues long. CDR1 is SGHNT, CDR2 YYREEE, per germline (reference sequence). V was pared by 0 bases and J by 1 base, with 5 bases between. The CDR3 DNA follows: TGTGCCAGCAGCTTGGGTATTTCCTACGAGCAGTACGTC. Translation gives CASSLGISYEQYV.

This clone showed up just a few times. The V and J genes are TRBV25-1 and TRBJ1-1, with TRBD1 matching over 7 bases. V lost 6 bases, J lost 5 bases, and 9 bases stayed unmatched. This CDR3 is 14 amino acids long. Germline CDR1 reads MGHDK; CDR2 reads SYGVNS. Here the CDR3 reads CASSRQGRGTEAFF. The CDR3 DNA sequence: TGTGCCAGCAGCCGACAGGGCCGGGGGACTGAAGCTTTCTTT.

This clone was counted a single time. This rearrangement joins TRBV28 to TRBJ2-1, with 13 bases aligning to TRBD2. This CDR3 has 14 residues. The germline V gene encodes CDR1 MDHEN and CDR2 SYDVKM. With V trimmed by 10 bases and J by 8 bases, 8 bases remained unmatched. Here the CDR3 DNA reads TGTGCCACCCGTGGACTAGCGGGAGTCTATGAGCAGTTCTTC. It yields the protein CATRGLAGVYEQFF.

The CDR3 here is CASEDRSRTEAFF. The CDR3 DNA follows: TGCGCCAGCGAGGACAGGTCTAGGACTGAAGCTTTCTTT. J is TRBJ1-1 and V is TRBV4-1; 7 positions agree with TRBD1. Germline CDR1 reads MGHRA; CDR2 reads YSYEKL. V lost 8 bases and J lost 5; bases outside the gene matches: 8. This CDR3 is built from 13 residues.